The 18 T cell receptor beta chains below all came from one sample that was sequenced in a study of cytomegalovirus exposure and HLA in healthy donors. Primers for the PCR totalled 60 Vbeta and 13 Jbeta. Sequenced by immunoSEQ multiplex PCR; TCRdb stores in-frame clones only, minus some. In the table there are some 180,000 clones, over 75% of which are singletons. Sequencing used PBMCs. Every receptor here comes from a woman in her 30s in good health and CMV-seronegative.

The CDR3 sequence is CASSQDRTRGEQYF. The CDR3 DNA is TGCGCCAGCAGCCAAGATAGGACCAGGGGGGAGCAGTACTTC. This chain joins TRBV4-3 and TRBJ2-7, with 7 bases aligning to TRBD1. This CDR3 has 14 residues. The J segment lost 7 bases and the V segment lost 0 bases, leaving 6 bases of the junction unmatched. Germline CDR1 and CDR2: LGHNA and YSLEER.

CDR3 sequence reads: CASSLGWAGGGGPYEQYF. In DNA form, the CDR3 reads TGCGCCAGCAGCTTGGGGTGGGCAGGGGGCGGAGGGCCCTACGAGCAGTACTTC. The rearrangement uses TRBV5-1 and TRBJ2-7; 8 nucleotides match TRBD1. The CDR3 totals 18 residues. The germline CDR1 and CDR2 sequences are SGHRS and YFSETQ. J gave up 2 bases and V 0 bases, and 13 bases lay outside the gene matches.

As DNA, the CDR3 is TGTGCCAGCAGTTATTATGACGGGTACTATGGCTACACCTTC. Translation: CASSYYDGYYGYTF. The rearrangement uses TRBV6-5 and TRBJ1-2; D gene unclear. The germline V and J ends were trimmed by 3 bases and 3 bases, with 11 bases remaining between them. The CDR3 contains 14 residues. CDR1 MNHEY and CDR2 SVGAGI come from the germline V gene.

The chain links TRBV4-2 to TRBJ1-1, with a weak D call TRBD1 (6 bases). Trimming cost V 1 base and J 0 bases, with 12 bases left between them. The CDR3 totals 16 residues. Germline assignment: CDR1 LGHNA and CDR2 YNFKEQ. This chain's CDR3 is CASSQGQVYMNTEAFF. The CDR3 DNA reads as TGTGCCAGCAGCCAAGGACAGGTCTACATGAACACTGAAGCTTTCTTT.

This clone has a single count. This chain links TRBV4-2 with TRBJ1-5; D uncertain. Germline V lookup: CDR1 LGHNA, CDR2 YNFKEQ. This CDR3 region has 15 residues. Trimming pared 0 bases from V and 4 bases from J, leaving 10 bases between. CDR3 residues: CASSQENSWNQPQHF. The CDR3 region has the DNA TGTGCCAGCAGCCAAGAGAACAGCTGGAATCAGCCCCAGCATTTT.

The chain combines TRBV4-1 with TRBJ2-5; 10 bases map to TRBD2. The V segment lost 4 bases and the J segment 2 bases; nucleotides outside the gene matches: 7. The CDR3 runs to 16 residues. CDR1 and CDR2 (germline): MGHRA, YSYEKL. The CDR3 DNA sequence: TGCGCCAGCAGCCTTGCACTAGCGGGGAATCAAGAGACCCAGTACTTC. It codes for CASSLALAGNQETQYF.

The chain couples TRBV19 to TRBJ1-1; 7 bases are a match to TRBD1. Germline V gives CDR1 LNHDA, CDR2 SQIVND (reference sequence). V lost 6 bases and J lost 4; bases outside the gene matches: 5. CDR3 size: 13 residues. In DNA, the CDR3 is TGTGCCAGTAGGCTGACAGGGTCCACTGAAGCTTTCTTT. It codes for CASRLTGSTEAFF.

The chain is built from TRBV27 and TRBJ2-7; 10 bases agree with TRBD1. J lost 6 bases, V lost 2 bases, and 4 bases had no gene match. The V gene's germline CDR1 is MNHEY and CDR2 SMNVEV (reference sequence). CDR3 size: 14 residues. The CDR3 loop is CASSLDRGPGEQYF. The CDR3 DNA reads TGTGCCAGCAGTTTAGACAGGGGGCCTGGCGAGCAGTACTTC.

The chain is built from TRBV6-1 and TRBJ2-1, with 12 bases identical to TRBD2. The germline gives CDR1 MNHNS, CDR2 SASEGT. V dropped 4 bases and J dropped 4; count of bases not matched to a gene: 2. The CDR3 runs to 15 residues. The CDR3 sequence is CASSGLAGEYNEQFF. For the CDR3, the DNA is TGTGCCAGCAGTGGACTAGCGGGGGAGTACAATGAGCAGTTCTTC.

The chain employs TRBV7-3 and TRBJ2-2, with 9 bases matching TRBD1. Germline assignment: CDR1 SGHTA and CDR2 FQGTGA. The V segment lost 0 bases and the J segment 1 base; nucleotides outside the gene matches: 3. This CDR3 contains 17 residues. The CDR3 protein is CASSLTVGQGNTGELFF. The DNA for the CDR3 is TGTGCCAGCAGCTTAACCGTGGGACAGGGGAACACCGGGGAGCTGTTTTTT.

J is TRBJ2-7 and V is TRBV6-5; 7 nucleotides agree with TRBD1. J lost 5 bases, V lost 2 bases, and 6 bases had no gene match. Germline V gene sequence: CDR1 MNHEY, CDR2 SVGAGI. The CDR3 spans 14 residues. CDR3 region: CASSYLFDRDEQYF. DNA for the CDR3: TGTGCCAGCAGTTACCTGTTTGACAGGGACGAGCAGTACTTC.

The J gene is TRBJ1-6, the V gene TRBV5-4; no reliable D call. V lost 4 bases and J lost 2, with 13 bases in between. Germline CDR1 reads SGHNT; CDR2 reads YYREEE (reference sequence). This CDR3 is 16 amino acids long. The CDR3 is CASSLLSGTYNSPLHF. CDR3 sequence (DNA): TGTGCCAGCAGCCTACTGTCGGGGACCTATAATTCACCCCTCCACTTT.

A single count supports this clone. The V gene is TRBV5-1, the J gene TRBJ2-3, with D possibly TRBD2 on 6 matching bases. V was trimmed by 3 bases and J by 1 base, leaving 15 bases between them. Germline loops: CDR1 SGHRS, CDR2 YFSETQ. The CDR3 runs to 16 residues. The CDR3 coding sequence is TGCGCCAGCAGCTGGACTACTAGTGGTGGCACAGATACGCAGTATTTT. As protein: CASSWTTSGGTDTQYF.

The chain carries TRBV5-4 and TRBJ2-1; 8 bases align to TRBD2. CDR1 is SGHNT, CDR2 YYREEE, per germline (reference sequence). The CDR3 consists of 17 residues. V gave up 5 bases and J gave up 10 bases; unmatched junction bases: 20. CDR3 nucleotide sequence: TGTGCCAGCAGGAAAGGGGTTAGCGGGGACTCATCACCCGAGCAGTTCTTC. The encoded protein is CASRKGVSGDSSPEQFF.

This clone is labeled medium-sized. The chain is built from TRBV6-4 and TRBJ2-7; D is possibly TRBD1 (6 bases). The CDR3 length is 16 residues. V was shortened by 6 bases and J by 3 bases, with 21 bases between the two germline ends. Germline lookup yields CDR1 MRHNA and CDR2 SNTAGT. DNA of the CDR3: TGTGCCAGCAGCGACGTGGACAGACAGACTTACTACGAGCAGTACTTC. Translating gives CASSDVDRQTYYEQYF.

As to this clone: The same CDR3 arises from other DNA sequences in this sample as well. The chain has TRBV5-1 and TRBJ2-5, with D possibly matching TRBD2 (7 bases). Germline CDR1 is SGHRS and CDR2 is YFSETQ. The CDR3 consists of 14 residues. V lost 2 bases, J lost 5 bases, and 13 bases lay in between. The DNA of the CDR3 is TGCGCCAGCAGCTTAGGGGGGGGGAAGGAGACCCAGTACTTC. The encoded protein is CASSLGGGKETQYF. The entire variable domain, with the rest obtained from reference TRBV5-1 and TRBJ2-5, is as follows: KAGVTQTPRYLIKTRGQQVTLSCSPISGHRSVSWYQQTPGQGLQFLFEYFSETQRNKGNFPGRFSGRQFSNSRSEMNVSTLELGDSALYLCASSLGGGKETQYFGPGTRLLVL.

The V and J genes are TRBV9 and TRBJ2-3; D may be TRBD1 (5 bases). Trimming pared 0 bases from V and 6 bases from J, leaving 14 bases between. The germline CDR1 and CDR2 sequences are SGDLS and YYNGEE. The CDR3 has 15 residues. The CDR3 DNA follows: TGTGCCAGCAGCGTAGAGGGGTTCCAAGGGGATACGCAGTATTTT. As protein: CASSVEGFQGDTQYF.

This chain joins TRBV19 and TRBJ1-1, with D tentatively TRBD1 (5 bases). The V gene lost 1 base and the J gene lost 5 bases, with 8 bases spanning the gap. This CDR3 is 13 amino acids long. Germline loops: CDR1 LNHDA, CDR2 SQIVND (reference sequence). CDR3 protein: CASSIAPGTEAFF. Here the CDR3 DNA reads TGTGCCAGTAGTATAGCCCCAGGGACTGAAGCTTTCTTT.